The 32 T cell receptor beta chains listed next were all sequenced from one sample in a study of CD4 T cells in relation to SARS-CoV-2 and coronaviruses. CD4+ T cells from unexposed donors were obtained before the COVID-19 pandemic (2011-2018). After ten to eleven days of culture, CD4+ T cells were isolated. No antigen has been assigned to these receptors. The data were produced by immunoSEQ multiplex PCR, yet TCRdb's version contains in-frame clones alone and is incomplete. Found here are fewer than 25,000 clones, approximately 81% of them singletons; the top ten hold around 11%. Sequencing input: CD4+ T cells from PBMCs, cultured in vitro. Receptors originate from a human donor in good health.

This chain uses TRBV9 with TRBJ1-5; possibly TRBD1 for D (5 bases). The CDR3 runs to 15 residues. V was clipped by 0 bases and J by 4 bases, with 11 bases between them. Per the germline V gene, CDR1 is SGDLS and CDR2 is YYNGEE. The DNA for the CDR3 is TGTGCCAGCAGCGTAGATCAGGGATGGAATCAGCCCCAGCATTTT. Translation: CASSVDQGWNQPQHF.

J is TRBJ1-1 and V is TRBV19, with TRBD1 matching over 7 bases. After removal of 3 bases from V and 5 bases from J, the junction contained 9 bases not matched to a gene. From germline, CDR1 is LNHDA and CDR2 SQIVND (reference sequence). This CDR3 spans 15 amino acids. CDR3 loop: CASSMRGTVGTEAFF. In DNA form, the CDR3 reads TGTGCCAGTAGTATGAGAGGGACAGTAGGGACTGAAGCTTTCTTT.

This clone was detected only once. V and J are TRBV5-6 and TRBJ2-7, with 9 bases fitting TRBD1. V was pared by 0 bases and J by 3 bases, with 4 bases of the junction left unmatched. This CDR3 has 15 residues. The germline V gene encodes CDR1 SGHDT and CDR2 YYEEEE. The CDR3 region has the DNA TGTGCCAGCAGCTTGGGGCCGGGACAGGGCTACGAGCAGTACTTC. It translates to CASSLGPGQGYEQYF.

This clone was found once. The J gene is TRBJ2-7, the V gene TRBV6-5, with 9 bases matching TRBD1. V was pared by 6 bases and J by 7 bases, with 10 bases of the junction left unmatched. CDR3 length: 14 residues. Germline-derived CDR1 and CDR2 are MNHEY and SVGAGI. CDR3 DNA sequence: TGTGCCAGCAGAAGGGACAGGGCCCTGGGAGAGCAGTACTTC. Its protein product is CASRRDRALGEQYF.

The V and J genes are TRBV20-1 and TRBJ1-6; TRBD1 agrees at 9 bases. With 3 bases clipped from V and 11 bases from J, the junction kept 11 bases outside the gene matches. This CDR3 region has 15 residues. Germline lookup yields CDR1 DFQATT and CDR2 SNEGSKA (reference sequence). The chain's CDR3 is CSASGQGRVQTPLHF. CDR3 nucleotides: TGCAGTGCTAGTGGACAGGGGAGGGTTCAGACACCCCTCCACTTT.

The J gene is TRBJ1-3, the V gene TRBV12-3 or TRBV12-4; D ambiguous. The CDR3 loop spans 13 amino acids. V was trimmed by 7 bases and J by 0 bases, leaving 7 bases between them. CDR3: CASTVGSGNTIYF. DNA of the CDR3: TGTGCCAGCACCGTGGGCTCTGGAAACACCATATATTTT.

For the CDR3, the DNA is TGTGCCAGCAGCTTGGGGCCCGGGACTACCACAGATACGCAGTATTTT. Its translation: CASSLGPGTTTDTQYF. The rearrangement uses TRBV5-8 and TRBJ2-3; the match to TRBD2 covers 7 bases. V lost 0 bases to trimming and J lost 2 bases; unmatched junction nucleotides: 6. The CDR3 loop spans 16 amino acids. The germline V gene encodes CDR1 SGHTS and CDR2 YDEGEE. The full variable domain, rest sourced from reference TRBV5-8 and TRBJ2-3, is EAGVTQSPTHLIKTRGQQATLRCSPISGHTSVYWYQQALGLGLQFLLWYDEGEERNRGNFPPRFSGRQFPNYSSELNVNALELEDSALYLCASSLGPGTTTDTQYFGPGTRLTVL.

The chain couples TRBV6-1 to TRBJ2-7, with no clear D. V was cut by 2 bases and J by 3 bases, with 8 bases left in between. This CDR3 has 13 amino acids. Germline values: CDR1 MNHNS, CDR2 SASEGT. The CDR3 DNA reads TGTGCCAGCAGTGAACTCATACTCTACGAGCAGTACTTC. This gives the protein CASSELILYEQYF.

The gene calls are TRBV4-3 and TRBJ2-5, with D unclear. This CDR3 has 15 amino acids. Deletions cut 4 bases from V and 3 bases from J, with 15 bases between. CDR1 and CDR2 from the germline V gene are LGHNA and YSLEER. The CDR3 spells CASSPAFNLEETQYF. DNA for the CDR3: TGCGCCAGCAGCCCAGCCTTTAATTTGGAAGAGACCCAGTACTTC.

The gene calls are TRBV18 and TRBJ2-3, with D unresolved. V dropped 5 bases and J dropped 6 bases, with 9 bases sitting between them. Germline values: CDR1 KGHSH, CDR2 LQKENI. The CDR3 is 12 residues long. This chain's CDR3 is CASSDMEDTQYF. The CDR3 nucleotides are TGTGCCAGCTCAGACATGGAGGATACGCAGTATTTT.

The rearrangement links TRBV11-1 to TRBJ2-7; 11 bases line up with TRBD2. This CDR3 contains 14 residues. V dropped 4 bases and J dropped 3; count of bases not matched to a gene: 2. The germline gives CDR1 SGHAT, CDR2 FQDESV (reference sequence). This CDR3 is CASSSGTSGYEQYF. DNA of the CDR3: TGTGCCAGCAGCTCGGGGACTAGCGGCTACGAGCAGTACTTC.

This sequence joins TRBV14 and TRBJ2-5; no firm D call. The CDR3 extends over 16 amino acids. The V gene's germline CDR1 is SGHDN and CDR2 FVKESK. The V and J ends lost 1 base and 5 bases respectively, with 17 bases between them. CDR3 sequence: CASSQAARGLVETQYF. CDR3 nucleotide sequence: TGTGCCAGCAGCCAAGCCGCCCGTGGGCTTGTGGAGACCCAGTACTTC.

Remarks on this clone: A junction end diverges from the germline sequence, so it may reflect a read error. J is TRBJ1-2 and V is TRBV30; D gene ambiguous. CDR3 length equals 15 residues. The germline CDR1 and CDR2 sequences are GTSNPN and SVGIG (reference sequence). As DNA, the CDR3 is TGTGCCTGGAGCGGTTCTACGGCCCCTAACTATGGCTACTCCTTC. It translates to CAWSGSTAPNYGYSF.

This CDR3 reads CASSLEVGGNQPQHF. CDR3 nucleotide sequence: TGTGCCAGCAGCTTGGAGGTGGGGGGCAATCAGCCCCAGCATTTT. The chain has TRBV5-5 and TRBJ1-5, with D possibly matching TRBD1 (5 bases). This CDR3 has 15 amino acids. The germline gives CDR1 SGHKS, CDR2 YYEKEE (reference sequence). The V and J ends lost 0 bases and 2 bases respectively, with 9 bases between them.

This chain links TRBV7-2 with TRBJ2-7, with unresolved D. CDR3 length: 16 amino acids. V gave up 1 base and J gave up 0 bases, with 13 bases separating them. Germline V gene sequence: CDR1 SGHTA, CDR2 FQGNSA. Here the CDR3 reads CASSLVPRGVSYEQYF. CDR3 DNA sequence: TGTGCCAGCAGCTTAGTACCCCGTGGAGTCTCCTACGAGCAGTACTTC.

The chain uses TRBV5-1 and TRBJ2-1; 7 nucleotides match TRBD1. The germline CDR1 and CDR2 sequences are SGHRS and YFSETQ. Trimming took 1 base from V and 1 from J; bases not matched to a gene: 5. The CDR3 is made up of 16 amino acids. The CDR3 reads CASSLQGGLSYNEQFF. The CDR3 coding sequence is TGCGCCAGCAGCTTGCAAGGGGGCCTATCCTACAATGAGCAGTTCTTC.

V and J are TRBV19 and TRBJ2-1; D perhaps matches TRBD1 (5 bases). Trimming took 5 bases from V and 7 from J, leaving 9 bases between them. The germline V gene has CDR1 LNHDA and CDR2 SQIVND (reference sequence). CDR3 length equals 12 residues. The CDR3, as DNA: TGTGCCAGTAGTGTACAGGAGAATGAGCAGTTCTTC. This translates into CASSVQENEQFF.

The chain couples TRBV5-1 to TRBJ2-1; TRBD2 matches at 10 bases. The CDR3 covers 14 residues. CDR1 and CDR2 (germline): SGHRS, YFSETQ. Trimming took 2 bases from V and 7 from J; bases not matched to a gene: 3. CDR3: CASSLAGGPNEQFF. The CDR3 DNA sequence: TGCGCCAGCAGCTTAGCGGGAGGGCCTAATGAGCAGTTCTTC.

CDR3: CASSQGRGDSPLHF. CDR3 DNA: TGTGCCAGCAGCCAAGGCCGGGGGGACTCACCCCTCCACTTT. This chain connects TRBV3-1 (or the pseudogene TRBV3-2) to TRBJ1-6, with D possibly being TRBD1 (5 bases). This CDR3 has 14 amino acids. Deletions cut 1 base from V and 10 bases from J, with 11 bases between. The germline gives CDR1 LGHDT, CDR2 YNNKEL (reference sequence).

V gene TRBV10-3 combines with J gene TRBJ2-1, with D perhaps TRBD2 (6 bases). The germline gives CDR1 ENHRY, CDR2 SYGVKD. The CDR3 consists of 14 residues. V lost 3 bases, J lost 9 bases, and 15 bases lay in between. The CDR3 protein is CAISDHGTLGEQFF. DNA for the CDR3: TGTGCCATCAGTGATCACGGGACTTTGGGTGAGCAGTTCTTC.

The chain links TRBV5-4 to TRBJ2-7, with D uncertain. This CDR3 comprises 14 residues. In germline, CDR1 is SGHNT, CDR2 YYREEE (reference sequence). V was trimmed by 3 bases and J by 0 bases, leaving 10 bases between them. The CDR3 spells CASSSDISSYEQYF. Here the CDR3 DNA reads TGTGCCAGCAGCTCTGACATTAGCTCCTACGAGCAGTACTTC.

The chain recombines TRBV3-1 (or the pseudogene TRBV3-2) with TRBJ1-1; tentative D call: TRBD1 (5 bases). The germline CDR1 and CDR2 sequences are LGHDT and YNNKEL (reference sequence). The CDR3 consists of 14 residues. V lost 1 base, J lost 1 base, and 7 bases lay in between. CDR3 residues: CASSQVGGNTEAFF. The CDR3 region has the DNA TGTGCCAGCAGCCAAGTTGGGGGGAACACTGAAGCTTTCTTT.

CDR3 protein: CASSRGTGSYEQYF. The CDR3 coding sequence is TGTGCCAGCAGCCGGGGGACGGGGTCCTACGAGCAGTACTTC. V gene TRBV5-4 combines with J gene TRBJ2-7, with a weak D call TRBD2 (6 bases). Per germline, CDR1 SGHNT and CDR2 YYREEE (reference sequence). The V and J ends lost 4 bases and 1 base respectively, with 12 bases between them. CDR3 length: 14 residues.

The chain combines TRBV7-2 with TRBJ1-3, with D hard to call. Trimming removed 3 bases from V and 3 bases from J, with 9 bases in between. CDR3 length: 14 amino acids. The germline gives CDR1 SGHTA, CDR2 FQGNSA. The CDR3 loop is CASSFGSNGNTIYF. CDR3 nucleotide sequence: TGTGCCAGCAGCTTCGGGTCCAATGGAAACACCATATATTTT.

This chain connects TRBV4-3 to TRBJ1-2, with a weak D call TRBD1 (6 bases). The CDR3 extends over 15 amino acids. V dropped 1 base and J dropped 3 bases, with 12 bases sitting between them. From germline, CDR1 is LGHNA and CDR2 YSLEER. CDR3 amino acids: CASSQALQGDYGYTF. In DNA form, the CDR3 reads TGCGCCAGCAGCCAAGCTTTACAGGGCGACTATGGCTACACCTTC.

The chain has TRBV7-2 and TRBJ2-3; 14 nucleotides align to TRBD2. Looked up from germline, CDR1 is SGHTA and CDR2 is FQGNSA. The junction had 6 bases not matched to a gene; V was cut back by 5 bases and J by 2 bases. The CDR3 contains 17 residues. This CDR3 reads CASSLRLAGGPTDTQYF. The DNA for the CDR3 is TGTGCCAGCAGCCTCAGACTAGCGGGGGGGCCCACAGATACGCAGTATTTT.

CDR3 sequence reads: CASSQGIGGQTYGYTF. CDR3 nucleotides: TGTGCCAGCAGCCAAGGAATCGGGGGGCAGACCTATGGCTACACCTTC. The gene calls are TRBV3-1 (or the pseudogene TRBV3-2) and TRBJ1-2; tentatively, D is TRBD1 (6 bases). The V gene's germline CDR1 is LGHDT and CDR2 YNNKEL (reference sequence). Trimming took 1 base from V and 4 from J, leaving 16 bases between them. The length of the CDR3 is 16 residues.

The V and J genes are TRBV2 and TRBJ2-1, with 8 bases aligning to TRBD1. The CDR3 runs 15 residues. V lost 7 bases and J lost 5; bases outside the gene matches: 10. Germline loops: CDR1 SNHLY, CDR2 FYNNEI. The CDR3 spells CASIRGPTINNEQFF. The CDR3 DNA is TGTGCCAGCATCAGGGGGCCCACTATAAACAATGAGCAGTTCTTC.

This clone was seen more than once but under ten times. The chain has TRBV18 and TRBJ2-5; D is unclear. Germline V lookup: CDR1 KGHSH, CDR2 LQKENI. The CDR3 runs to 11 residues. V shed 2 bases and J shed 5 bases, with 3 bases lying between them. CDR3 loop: CASSPMETQYF. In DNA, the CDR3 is TGTGCCAGCTCACCAATGGAGACCCAGTACTTC.

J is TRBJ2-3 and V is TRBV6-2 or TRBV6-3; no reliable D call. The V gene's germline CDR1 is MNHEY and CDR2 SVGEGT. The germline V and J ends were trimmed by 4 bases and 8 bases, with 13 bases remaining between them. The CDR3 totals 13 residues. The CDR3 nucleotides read TGTGCCAGCAGTTTCGAAGGTTTCTCTACGCAGTATTTT. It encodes CASSFEGFSTQYF.

CDR3: CASSSPTSGTPYEQYF. The CDR3 nucleotides read TGTGCCAGCAGCAGCCCGACTAGCGGGACTCCCTACGAGCAGTACTTC. This rearrangement joins TRBV5-4 to TRBJ2-7; 11 nucleotides line up with TRBD2. V lost 4 bases and J lost 2; bases outside the gene matches: 8. The CDR3 is made up of 16 amino acids. Germline V gene sequence: CDR1 SGHNT, CDR2 YYREEE (reference sequence).

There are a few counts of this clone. The CDR3 protein is CAWEGQSNTEAFF. Written as DNA, the CDR3 is TGTGCCTGGGAGGGGCAATCGAACACTGAAGCTTTCTTT. V gene TRBV30 combines with J gene TRBJ1-1, with D possibly matching TRBD1 (5 bases). The CDR3 loop spans 13 amino acids. Germline lookup yields CDR1 GTSNPN and CDR2 SVGIG (reference sequence). V was clipped by 5 bases and J by 1 base, with 11 bases between them.